This paragraph covers one T cell receptor beta chain sequence. The sample belongs to a study of blood T cell repertoires in COVID-19. Study-level information: The study drew acute and convalescent COVID-19 samples from the United States, Italy and Spain. PBMCs, B-cell-depleted T cells, or T cells were the source of the cDNA or gDNA that made up the material.

Patients at the Seattle site were enrolled during active infection and followed longitudinally. Source study methods: The assay estimated nucleated cells by amplifying reference gene primers. The assay was immunoSEQ multiplex PCR, and TCRdb's table has in-frame clones only and misses some. That table gives V, J and clone size, and the DNA gave D and trimming. The sample records 100,000 to 150,000 clones, about four fifths being singletons. J was trimmed by 5 bases and V by 6 bases; bases with no gene match: 11. The length of the CDR3 is 15 residues. CDR1 MNHNY and CDR2 SVGAGI come from the germline V gene (reference sequence).

The sequence derives from a man aged 25-40 years with COVID-19, enrolled during active disease. Sequenced sample: peripheral blood. The chain is built from TRBV6-6 and TRBJ2-3; 7 nucleotides agree with TRBD1. In DNA form, the CDR3 reads TGTGCCAGCAGGACCCCCGGGACAGAGAGAGATACGCAGTATTTT. Protein product: CASRTPGTERDTQYF.